This TCR beta chain was captured in a study of early T cells in non-severe SARS-CoV-2 infection. Whole-study context: From unsorted whole blood, bulk RNA was sequenced, and the chains remained unpaired. Study-level points and caveats: Matches to VDJdb favored anti-spike CD8 responses and missed private and CD4 specificities.

With respect to this clonotype: Its antigen is currently unknown.

Each cDNA molecule carried a unique molecular identifier. Using its own MiXCR run on the 5' RACE reads, TCRdb lists one record per CDR3 protein. This sample has around 78,000 distinct CDR3 sequences, with over 12% found just once. In germline, CDR1 is ENHRY, CDR2 SYGVKD. J was trimmed by 1 base and V by 1 base; bases with no gene match: 6. The CDR3 is 16 amino acids. The origin of this receptor is an adult who was a healthcare worker with PCR-confirmed SARS-CoV-2 infection or an uninfected control (not recorded which). V gene TRBV10-3 combines with J gene TRBJ2-7, with 8 bases matching TRBD2. The sample consisted of whole blood. The CDR3 nucleotides read TGTGCCATCAGTGAGTGGGATACTAGCGGTTCCTACGAGCAGTACTTC. It encodes CAISEWDTSGSYEQYF.